The 13 T cell receptor beta chains presented below share a single source sample, sequenced in a study of cytomegalovirus exposure and HLA in healthy donors. Amplification used 60 Vbeta primers and 13 Jbeta primers. The table came from immunoSEQ multiplex PCR; TCRdb's copy has only in-frame clones and leaves some out. The sample shows 150,000 to 200,000 clones, around 83% of them seen only once. Material: PBMCs. The receptors come from a male donor in good health and CMV-seropositive.

The gene calls are TRBV2 and TRBJ1-1; 11 bases line up with TRBD1. CDR1 and CDR2 (germline): SNHLY, FYNNEI. V lost 11 bases and J lost 6; bases outside the gene matches: 5. The CDR3 extends over 12 amino acids. In DNA, the CDR3 is TGTGCCGGACAGGGGGCTGTGGCTGAAGCTTTCTTT. It translates to CAGQGAVAEAFF.

The V call is TRBV6-5, the J call TRBJ1-6; 8 bases are shared with TRBD1. V was clipped by 3 bases and J by 7 bases; unmatched bases: 5. The CDR3 runs to 15 residues. The germline gives CDR1 MNHEY, CDR2 SVGAGI. The CDR3 spells CASSYRRQGNSPLHF. CDR3 DNA: TGTGCCAGCAGTTATCGCAGACAGGGGAATTCACCCCTCCACTTT.

The V and J genes are TRBV7-9 and TRBJ1-6; 10 bases map to TRBD1. The J segment lost 6 bases and the V segment lost 5 bases, leaving 4 bases of the junction unmatched. This CDR3 is 15 amino acids long. The V gene's germline CDR1 is SEHNR and CDR2 FQNEAQ (reference sequence). In DNA, the CDR3 is TGTGCCAGCAGCATCCGGGACAGGGGTAATTCACCCCTCCACTTT. Translation gives CASSIRDRGNSPLHF.

The chain joins TRBV7-2 to TRBJ2-5; D not resolved. The CDR3 has 17 amino acids. Germline values: CDR1 SGHTA, CDR2 FQGNSA. The V and J ends lost 0 bases and 3 bases respectively, with 17 bases between them. The CDR3 DNA sequence: TGTGCCAGCAGCTTAGCCCTGCGACTGTTGGCGGAAGAGACCCAGTACTTC. This encodes CASSLALRLLAEETQYF. The entire variable domain, with the rest obtained from reference TRBV7-2 and TRBJ2-5, is as follows: GAGVSQSPSNKVTEKGKDVELRCDPISGHTALYWYRQSLGQGLEFLIYFQGNSAPDKSGLPSDRFSAERTGGSVSTLTIQRTQQEDSAVYLCASSLALRLLAEETQYFGPGTRLLVL.

The rearrangement uses TRBV27 and TRBJ1-1; perhaps TRBD1 as D (5 bases). This CDR3 has 13 amino acids. V lost 11 bases and J 3 bases, leaving 16 bases between the germline ends. Germline loops: CDR1 MNHEY, CDR2 SMNVEV (reference sequence). The CDR3 loop reads CAAGQAADTEAFF. CDR3 DNA: TGTGCCGCAGGGCAGGCAGCCGACACTGAAGCTTTCTTT.

The chain is built from TRBV30 and TRBJ2-7, with D possibly TRBD2 on 5 matching bases. This CDR3 is 15 amino acids long. CDR1 and CDR2 from the germline V gene are GTSNPN and SVGIG (reference sequence). V was clipped by 2 bases and J by 2 bases, with 16 bases between them. The CDR3 DNA is TGTGCCTGGAGTTTACGGGGATTTTCACCCTACGAGCAGTACTTC. Translated, it gives CAWSLRGFSPYEQYF.

The chain recombines TRBV10-3 with TRBJ2-2, with D tentatively TRBD2 (5 bases). CDR1 and CDR2 (germline): ENHRY, SYGVKD. Trimming stripped 1 base from V and 5 bases from J, with 11 bases between. This CDR3 comprises 15 residues. CDR3 DNA: TGTGCCATCAGTGAGTGGGAGTTACCAACCGGGGAGCTGTTTTTT. This encodes CAISEWELPTGELFF.

V gene TRBV6-1 combines with J gene TRBJ1-5, with 7 bases identical to TRBD1. The trim removed 0 bases at V and 2 bases at J, leaving 4 bases unmatched. This CDR3 comprises 16 residues. From germline, CDR1 is MNHNS and CDR2 SASEGT. CDR3 nucleotide sequence: TGTGCCAGCAGTGAAGCAAGACAGGGAGGCAATCAGCCCCAGCATTTT. Translated: CASSEARQGGNQPQHF.

This clone was counted only a few times. The chain links TRBV30 to TRBJ2-7, with TRBD2 identical over 14 bases. Germline CDR1 is GTSNPN and CDR2 is SVGIG (reference sequence). The CDR3 totals 16 residues. The V and J ends lost 3 bases and 7 bases, in that order; junction bases with no gene match: 11. The CDR3 DNA reads as TGTGCCTGGAGCCGGACTAGCGGGGGGACCCCCTGGGAGCAGTACTTC. Encoded protein: CAWSRTSGGTPWEQYF.

The chain combines TRBV28 with TRBJ1-5; D not resolved. CDR1 is MDHEN, CDR2 SYDVKM, per germline. Deletions cut 1 base from V and 1 base from J, with 8 bases between. The CDR3 loop spans 15 amino acids. In DNA form, the CDR3 reads TGTGCCAGCAGTTTATTGTTCCAGAGCAATCAGCCCCAGCATTTT. This sequence encodes CASSLLFQSNQPQHF. The variable domain in full, completed from reference TRBV28 and TRBJ1-5, reads DVKVTQSSRYLVKRTGEKVFLECVQDMDHENMFWYRQDPGLGLRLIYFSYDVKMKEKGDIPEGYSVSREKKERFSLILESASTNQTSMYLCASSLLFQSNQPQHFGDGTRLSIL.

The chain has TRBV18 and TRBJ2-1; 11 bases are shared with TRBD2. This CDR3 has 17 residues. Germline V gene data show CDR1 as KGHSH and CDR2 as LQKENI. The V segment lost 6 bases and the J segment 5 bases; nucleotides outside the gene matches: 12. The CDR3 DNA follows: TGTGCCAGCTCTTTGACTAGCGGGACCCATCCTCACAATGAGCAGTTCTTC. This gives the protein CASSLTSGTHPHNEQFF. Full variable domain (remainder filled in from reference TRBV18 and TRBJ2-1): NAGVMQNPRHLVRRRGQEARLRCSPMKGHSHVYWYRQLPEEGLKFMVYLQKENIIDESGMPKERFSAEFPKEGPSILRIQQVVRGDSAAYFCASSLTSGTHPHNEQFFGPGTRLTVL.

The chain joins TRBV2 to TRBJ2-3, with TRBD2 matching over 8 bases. There are 14 residues in the CDR3. Germline CDR1 is SNHLY and CDR2 is FYNNEI. The ends lost 8 bases at V and 2 bases at J; junction bases unmatched: 6. DNA for the CDR3: TGTGCCAGCCCGGGACTAGGCTTCACAGATACGCAGTATTTT. This codes for CASPGLGFTDTQYF.

Points on this clone: Sequence at one end of the junction differs from germline and may be a read error. The chain combines TRBV11-2 with TRBJ2-7, with D maybe TRBD2 (7 bases). Germline loops: CDR1 SGHAT, CDR2 FQNNGV. The CDR3 is 16 amino acids. The CDR3 protein is CASSLASRGGFYGQYF. The CDR3 coding sequence is TGTGCCAGCAGCTTAGCCAGTAGGGGGGGGTTCTACGGGCAGTACTTC.